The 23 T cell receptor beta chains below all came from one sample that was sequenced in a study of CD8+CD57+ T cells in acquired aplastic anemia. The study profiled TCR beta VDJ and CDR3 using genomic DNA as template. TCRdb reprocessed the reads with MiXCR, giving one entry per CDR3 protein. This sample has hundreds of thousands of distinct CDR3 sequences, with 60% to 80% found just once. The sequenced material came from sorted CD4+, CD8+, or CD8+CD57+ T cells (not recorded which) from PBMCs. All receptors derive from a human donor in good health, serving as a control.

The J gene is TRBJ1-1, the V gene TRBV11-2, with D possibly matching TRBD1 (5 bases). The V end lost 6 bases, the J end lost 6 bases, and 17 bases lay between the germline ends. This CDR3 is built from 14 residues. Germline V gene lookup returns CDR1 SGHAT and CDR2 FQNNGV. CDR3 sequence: CASRRPPGRAEAFF. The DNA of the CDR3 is TGTGCCAGCAGACGGCCGCCTGGCAGGGCTGAAGCTTTCTTT.

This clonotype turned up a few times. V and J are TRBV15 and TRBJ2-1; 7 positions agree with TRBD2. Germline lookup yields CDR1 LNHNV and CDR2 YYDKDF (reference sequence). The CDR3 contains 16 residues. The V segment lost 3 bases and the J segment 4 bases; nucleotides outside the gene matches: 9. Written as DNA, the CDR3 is TGTGCCACCAGCAGCCTTGGCGGGGGTCTATACAATGAGCAGTTCTTC. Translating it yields CATSSLGGGLYNEQFF.

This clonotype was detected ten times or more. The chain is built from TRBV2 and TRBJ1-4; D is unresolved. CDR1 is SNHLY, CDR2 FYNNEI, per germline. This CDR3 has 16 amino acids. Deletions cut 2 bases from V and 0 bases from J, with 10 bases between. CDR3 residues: CASSETPAATNEKLFF. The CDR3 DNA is TGTGCCAGCAGTGAAACCCCAGCGGCAACTAATGAAAAACTGTTTTTT.

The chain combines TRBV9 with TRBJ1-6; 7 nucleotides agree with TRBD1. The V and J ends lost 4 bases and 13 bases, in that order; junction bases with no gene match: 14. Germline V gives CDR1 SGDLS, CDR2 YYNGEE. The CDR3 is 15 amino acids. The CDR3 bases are TGTGCCAGCAGCCTGGGGGACAGTTTTAGTTCGCCCCTCCACTTT. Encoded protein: CASSLGDSFSSPLHF. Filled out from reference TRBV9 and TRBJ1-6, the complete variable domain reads DSGVTQTPKHLITATGQRVTLRCSPRSGDLSVYWYQQSLDQGLQFLIQYYNGEERAKGNILERFSAQQFPDLHSELNLSSLELGDSALYFCASSLGDSFSSPLHFGNGTRLTVT.

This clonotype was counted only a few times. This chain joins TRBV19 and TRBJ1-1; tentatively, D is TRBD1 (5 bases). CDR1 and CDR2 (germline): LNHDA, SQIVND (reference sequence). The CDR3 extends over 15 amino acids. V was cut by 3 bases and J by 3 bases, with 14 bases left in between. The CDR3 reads CASSIAGQRDTEAFF. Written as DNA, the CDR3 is TGTGCCAGTAGTATCGCAGGGCAGAGGGACACTGAAGCTTTCTTT.

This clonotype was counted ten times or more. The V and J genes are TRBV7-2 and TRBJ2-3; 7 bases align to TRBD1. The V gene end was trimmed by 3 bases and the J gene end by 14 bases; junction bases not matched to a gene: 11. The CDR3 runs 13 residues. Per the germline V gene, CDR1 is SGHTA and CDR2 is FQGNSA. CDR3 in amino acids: CASSFEMRQGPYF. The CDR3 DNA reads TGTGCCAGCAGCTTCGAAATGCGACAGGGCCCGTATTTT.

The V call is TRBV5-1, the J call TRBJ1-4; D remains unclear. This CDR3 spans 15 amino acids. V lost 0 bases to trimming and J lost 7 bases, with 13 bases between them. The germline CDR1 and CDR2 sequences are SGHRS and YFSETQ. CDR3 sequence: CASSLVGSYGEKLFF. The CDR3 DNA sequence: TGCGCCAGCAGCTTGGTAGGGTCTTACGGTGAAAAACTGTTTTTT.

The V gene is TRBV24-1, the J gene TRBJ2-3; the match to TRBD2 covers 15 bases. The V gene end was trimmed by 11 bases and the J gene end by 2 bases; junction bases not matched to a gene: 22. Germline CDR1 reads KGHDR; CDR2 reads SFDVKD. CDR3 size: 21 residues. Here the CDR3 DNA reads TGTGCCAGCAGGCAAAAACCGGGACTAGCGGGGGGCACCGCTAACACAGATACGCAGTATTTT. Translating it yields CASRQKPGLAGGTANTDTQYF.

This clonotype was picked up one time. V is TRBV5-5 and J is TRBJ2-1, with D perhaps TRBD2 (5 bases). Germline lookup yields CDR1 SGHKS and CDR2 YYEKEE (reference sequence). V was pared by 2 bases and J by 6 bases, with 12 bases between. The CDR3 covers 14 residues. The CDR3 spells CASSLHDRGNEQFF. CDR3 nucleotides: TGTGCCAGCAGCTTACACGACCGGGGCAATGAGCAGTTCTTC.

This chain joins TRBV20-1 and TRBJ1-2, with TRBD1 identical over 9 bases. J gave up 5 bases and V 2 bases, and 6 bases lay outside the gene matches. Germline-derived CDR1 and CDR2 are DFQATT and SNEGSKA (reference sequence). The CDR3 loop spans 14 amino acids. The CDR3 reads CSARKDRGLYGYTF. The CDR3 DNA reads TGCAGTGCTAGAAAGGACAGGGGATTATATGGCTACACCTTC.

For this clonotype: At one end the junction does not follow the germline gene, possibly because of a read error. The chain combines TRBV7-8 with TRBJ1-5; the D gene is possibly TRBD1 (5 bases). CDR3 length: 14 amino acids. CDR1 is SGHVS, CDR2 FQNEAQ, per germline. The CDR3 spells CASSSRGGDLRAVF. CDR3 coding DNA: TGTGCCAGCAGCTCAAGGGGCGGGGATCTACGAGCAGTATTT.

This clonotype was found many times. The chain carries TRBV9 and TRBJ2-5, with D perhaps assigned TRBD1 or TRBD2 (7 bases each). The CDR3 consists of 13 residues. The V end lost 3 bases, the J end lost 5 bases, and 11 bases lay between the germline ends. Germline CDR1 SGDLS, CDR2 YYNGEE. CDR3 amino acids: CASSAGGVETQYF. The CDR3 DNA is TGTGCCAGCAGCGCAGGGGGGGTGGAGACCCAGTACTTC.

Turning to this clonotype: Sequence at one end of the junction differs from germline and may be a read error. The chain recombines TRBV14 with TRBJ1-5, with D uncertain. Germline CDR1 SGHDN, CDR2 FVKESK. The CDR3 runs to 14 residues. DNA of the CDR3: TGTGCCAGCAGCCAGCAAGTGAACACTGAAGCTTTCTATTTT. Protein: CASSQQVNTEAFYF. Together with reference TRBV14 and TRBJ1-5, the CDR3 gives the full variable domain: EAGVTQFPSHSVIEKGQTVTLRCDPISGHDNLYWYRRVMGKEIKFLLHFVKESKQDESGMPNNRFLAERTGGTYSTLKVQPAELEDSGVYFCASSQQVNTEAFYFGDGTRLSIL.

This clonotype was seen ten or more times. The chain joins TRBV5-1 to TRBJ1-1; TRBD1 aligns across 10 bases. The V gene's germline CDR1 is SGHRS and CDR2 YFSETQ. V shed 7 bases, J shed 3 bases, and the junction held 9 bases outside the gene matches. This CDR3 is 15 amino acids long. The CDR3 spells CASGSRDRGDTEAFF. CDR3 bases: TGCGCCAGCGGATCCCGGGACAGGGGCGACACTGAAGCTTTCTTT.

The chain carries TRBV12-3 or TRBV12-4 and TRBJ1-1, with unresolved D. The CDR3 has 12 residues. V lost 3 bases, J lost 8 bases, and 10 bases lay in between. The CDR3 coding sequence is TGTGCCAGCAGTTTCCGTACGGCGGAAGCTTTCTTT. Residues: CASSFRTAEAFF.

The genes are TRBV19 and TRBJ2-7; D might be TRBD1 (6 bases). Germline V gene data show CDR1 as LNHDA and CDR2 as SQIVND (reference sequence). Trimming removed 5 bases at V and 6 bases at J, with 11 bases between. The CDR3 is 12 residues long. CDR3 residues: CASSWGPGEQYF. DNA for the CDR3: TGTGCCAGTAGTTGGGGGCCGGGCGAGCAGTACTTC.

The CDR3 coding sequence is TGCGCCAGCAGCTTGGGATGGGCCGGGCGAAACACCATATATTTT. Translated, it gives CASSLGWAGRNTIYF. The V and J genes are TRBV5-1 and TRBJ1-3, with no clear D. The CDR3 totals 15 residues. Trimming removed 0 bases from V and 5 bases from J, with 12 bases in between. Germline lookup yields CDR1 SGHRS and CDR2 YFSETQ.

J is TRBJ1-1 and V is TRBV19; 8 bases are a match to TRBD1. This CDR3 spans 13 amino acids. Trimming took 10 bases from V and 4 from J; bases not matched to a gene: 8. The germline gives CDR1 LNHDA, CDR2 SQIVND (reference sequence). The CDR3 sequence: CATKTGVGTEAFF. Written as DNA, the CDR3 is TGTGCCACTAAGACAGGGGTAGGCACTGAAGCTTTCTTT.

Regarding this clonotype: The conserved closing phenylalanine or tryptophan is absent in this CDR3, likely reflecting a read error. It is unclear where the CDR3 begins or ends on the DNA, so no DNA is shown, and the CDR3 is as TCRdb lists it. CDR3 in amino acids: CASSLTGDEQNL. This chain connects TRBV2 to TRBJ2-7; the D call of TRBD1 is as the table states it, not checked on the DNA. Inclusive of both ends, the CDR3 amounts to 12 amino acids. CDR1 and CDR2 from the germline V gene are SNHLY and FYNNEI.

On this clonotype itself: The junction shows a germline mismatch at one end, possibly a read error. The CDR3 region is CASRPRQGFSENRSF. As DNA, the CDR3 is TGTGCCAGCAGGCCGAGACAGGGGTTTAGTGAAAATCGTTCCTTT. The chain combines TRBV2 with TRBJ1-2; 8 positions match TRBD1. The CDR3 consists of 15 residues. Germline CDR1 is SNHLY and CDR2 is FYNNEI.

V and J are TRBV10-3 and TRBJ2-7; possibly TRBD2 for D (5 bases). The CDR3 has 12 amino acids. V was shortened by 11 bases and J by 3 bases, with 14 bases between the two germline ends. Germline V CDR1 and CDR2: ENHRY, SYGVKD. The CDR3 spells CAFKGLRYEQYF. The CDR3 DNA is TGTGCCTTCAAAGGACTTCGCTACGAGCAGTACTTC.

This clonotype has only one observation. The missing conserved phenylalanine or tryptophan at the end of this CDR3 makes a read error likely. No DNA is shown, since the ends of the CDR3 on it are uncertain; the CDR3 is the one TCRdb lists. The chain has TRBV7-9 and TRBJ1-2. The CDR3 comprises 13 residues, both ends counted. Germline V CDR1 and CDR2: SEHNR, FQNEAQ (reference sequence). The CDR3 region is CASSSQGIVKVDG.

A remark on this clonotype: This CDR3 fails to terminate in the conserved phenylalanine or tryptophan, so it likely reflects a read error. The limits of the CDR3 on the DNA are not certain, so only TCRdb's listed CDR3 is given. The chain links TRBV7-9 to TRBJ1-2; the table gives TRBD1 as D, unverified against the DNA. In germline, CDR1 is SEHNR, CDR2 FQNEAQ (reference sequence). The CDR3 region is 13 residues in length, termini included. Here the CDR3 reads CASSPGTGYYEQY.